This TCR beta chain was sequenced in a study of CD8 T cells in Susac syndrome (dated by TCRdb to between 2018 and 2021). About the full investigation: The study used repertoire sequencing to test whether antigen drove CD8+ T cell activation and differentiation in Susac syndrome.

At the junction V is shortened by 0 bases and J by 8 bases, with 11 bases in between. Inclusive of the bounding cysteine and phenylalanine, the CDR3 is 14 residues long. The read is trimmed to its CDR3 DNA, 42 bases read in frame from base 1. CDR1 and CDR2 were assigned from the germline V gene (reference sequence) as LGHDT and YNNKEL. RNA was extracted with the RNeasy kit and 0.5 to 1 ug was reverse transcribed using random hexamers. The immunoSEQ multiplex PCR assay, which covers 54 Vbeta and 13 Jbeta segments, was used to amplify TCR beta CDR3 regions. PCR amplification bias was corrected by using a synthetic template baseline for primer optimization and computational correction. As for the authors' bioinformatics: Reads were annotated to V, D and J genes per IMGT and analyzed with immunoSEQ Analyzer, keeping only productive sequences. Clonality was calculated as one minus the Shannon entropy normalized by log2 of the number of productive unique sequences. For each patient and control, public and private clones were evaluated within the 100 most prevalent clones. Clones were defined as Susac-specific if absent from the healthy and MS cohorts, from roughly 1,100 published viral clones and from other ImmuneACCESS disease sequences. TCRdb reprocessing: public reads trimmed at Q25 with fastp, clones called with MiXCR, in-frame beta chains kept. Every entry covers one CDR3 protein and lists the most common genes and DNA from its rows. The V and J calls and clone size come from TCRdb's table, not from the authors' own analysis. A total of roughly 330,000 distinct CDR3 sequences appear in this sample, about 92% of them only once. The biggest ten clones account for roughly 0.059% of the sample.

Overall study results and their limits: The number of individuals in the TCR sequencing and HLA analysis was acknowledged as relatively small.

With respect to this clonotype: Its antigen remains unidentified. Per-base qualities were not stored, and no clone one base away is much larger.

Peripheral blood CD8+ and CD4+ T cells from healthy donors, Susac syndrome patients and multiple sclerosis patients were profiled using high-throughput TCR beta sequencing. Treatment-naive patients with stable or active relapsing-remitting disease fulfilling revised McDonald criteria were used as multiple sclerosis controls. Bulk CD8+ and CD4+ T cells were purified by magnetic negative isolation, whereas CD8+ TEMRA cells were enriched by FACS. Blood was collected in EDTA tubes and processed within 24 hours, with PBMCs isolated through density gradient centrifugation. PBMCs intended for TCR sequencing were cryopreserved in liquid nitrogen and were subsequently thawed in a 37 degrees C water bath. Purity of sorted or isolated CD4+, CD8+ and CD8+ TEMRA cells was at least 90%.

What was sequenced was CD4+ T cells from PBMCs. This chain joins TRBV3-1 to TRBJ1-5; the D segment cannot be called with confidence. This receptor was obtained from a human donor with multiple sclerosis. At the DNA level, the sequence is TGTGCCAGCAGCCAAGATAAGGGCTTCGAGCCCCAGCATTTT. Translation gives CASSQDKGFEPQHF.